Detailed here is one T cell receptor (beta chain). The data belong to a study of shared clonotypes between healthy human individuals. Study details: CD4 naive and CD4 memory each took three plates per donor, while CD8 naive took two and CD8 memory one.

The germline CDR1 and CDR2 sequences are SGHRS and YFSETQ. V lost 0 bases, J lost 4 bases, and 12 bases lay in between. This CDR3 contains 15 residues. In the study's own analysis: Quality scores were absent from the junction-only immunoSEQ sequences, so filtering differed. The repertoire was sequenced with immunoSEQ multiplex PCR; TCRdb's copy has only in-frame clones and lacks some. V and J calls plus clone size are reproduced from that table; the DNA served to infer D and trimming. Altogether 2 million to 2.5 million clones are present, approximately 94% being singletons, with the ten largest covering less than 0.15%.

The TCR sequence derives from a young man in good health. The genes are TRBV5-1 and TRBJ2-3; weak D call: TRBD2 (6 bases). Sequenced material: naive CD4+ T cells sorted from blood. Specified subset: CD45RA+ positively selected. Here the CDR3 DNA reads TGCGCCAGCAGCTTGGCCGTGGTAGCGGCAGATACGCAGTATTTT. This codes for CASSLAVVAADTQYF.